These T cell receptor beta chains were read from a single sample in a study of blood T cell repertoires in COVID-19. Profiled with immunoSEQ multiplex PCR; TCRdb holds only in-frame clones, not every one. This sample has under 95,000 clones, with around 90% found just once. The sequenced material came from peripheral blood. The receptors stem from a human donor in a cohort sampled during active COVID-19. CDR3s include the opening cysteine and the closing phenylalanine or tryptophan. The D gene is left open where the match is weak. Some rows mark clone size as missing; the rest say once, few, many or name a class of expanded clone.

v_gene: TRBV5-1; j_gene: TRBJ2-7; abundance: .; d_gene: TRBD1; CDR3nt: TGCGCCAGCAGCCCGGGGACAGCAATAACCTACGAGCAGTACTTC; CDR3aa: CASSPGTAITYEQYF
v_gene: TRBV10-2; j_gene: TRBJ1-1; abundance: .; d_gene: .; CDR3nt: TGCGCCAGCAGTGAGTTTGGCCTCGAAGCTTTCTTT; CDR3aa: CASSEFGLEAFF
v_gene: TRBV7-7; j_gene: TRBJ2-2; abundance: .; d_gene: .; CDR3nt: TGTGCTAGCAGCTTCTCCTATGGAGACACCGGGGAGCTGTTTTTT; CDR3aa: CASSFSYGDTGELFF
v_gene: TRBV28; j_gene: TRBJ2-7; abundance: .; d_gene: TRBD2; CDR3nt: TGTGCCAGCAGACCTACGGGACTAGCGGGAGCGATTTGGGACGAGCAGTACTTC; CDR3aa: CASRPTGLAGAIWDEQYF
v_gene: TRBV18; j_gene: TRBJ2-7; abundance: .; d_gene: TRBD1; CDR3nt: TGTGCCAGCTCACCAGGGACAGGGGACTACGAGCAGTACTTC; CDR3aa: CASSPGTGDYEQYF
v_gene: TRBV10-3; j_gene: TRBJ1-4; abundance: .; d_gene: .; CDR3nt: TGTGCCATCAGTGAGTCGATGGAGGGAAATGAAAAACTGTTTTTT; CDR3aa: CAISESMEGNEKLFF
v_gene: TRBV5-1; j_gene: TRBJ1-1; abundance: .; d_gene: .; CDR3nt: TGCGCCAGCAGCCAAGATACAGGGAACACTGAAGCTTTCTTT; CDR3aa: CASSQDTGNTEAFF
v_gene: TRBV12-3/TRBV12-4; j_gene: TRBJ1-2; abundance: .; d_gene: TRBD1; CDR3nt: TGTGCCAGCTCTCAGGGGGTGCAGGGCTACACCTTC; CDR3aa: CASSQGVQGYTF
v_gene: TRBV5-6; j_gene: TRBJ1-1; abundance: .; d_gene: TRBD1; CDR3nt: TGTGCCAGCAGCTACGGGACAGGGGGTTTTGATTCGGAAGCTTTCTTT; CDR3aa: CASSYGTGGFDSEAFF
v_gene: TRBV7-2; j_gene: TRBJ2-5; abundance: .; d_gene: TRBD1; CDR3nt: TGTGCCAGCAGCCCAGGGGGATCCGGGGAGACCCAGTACTTC; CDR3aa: CASSPGGSGETQYF
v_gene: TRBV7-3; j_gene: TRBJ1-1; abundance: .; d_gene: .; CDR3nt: TGTGCCAGCAGCTTAGACAGTAACACTGAAGCTTTCTTT; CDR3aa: CASSLDSNTEAFF
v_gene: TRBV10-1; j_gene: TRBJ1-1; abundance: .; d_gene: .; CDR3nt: TGCGCCAGCAGTACCCAGGGTCTAACTGAAGCTTTCTTT; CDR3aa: CASSTQGLTEAFF
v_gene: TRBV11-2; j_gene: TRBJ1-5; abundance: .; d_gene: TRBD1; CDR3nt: TGTGCCAGCAGCCAACCACCGGGACAGGGTCCATATCAGCCCCAGCATTTT; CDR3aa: CASSQPPGQGPYQPQHF
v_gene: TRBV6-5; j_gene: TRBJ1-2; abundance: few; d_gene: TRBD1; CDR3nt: TGTGCCAGCACGCCGGGACAGGGTAGTCTGCGTGGCTACACCTTC; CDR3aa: CASTPGQGSLRGYTF
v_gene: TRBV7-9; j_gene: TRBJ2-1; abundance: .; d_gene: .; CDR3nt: TGTGCCAGCAGCTTAGAACTAGGGACTAATGAGCAGTTCTTC; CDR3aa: CASSLELGTNEQFF
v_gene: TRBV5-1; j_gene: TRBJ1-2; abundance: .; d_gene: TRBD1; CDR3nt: TGCGCCAGCAGCTTTACAGGGGATGAAGGCTATGGCTACACCTTC; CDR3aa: CASSFTGDEGYGYTF
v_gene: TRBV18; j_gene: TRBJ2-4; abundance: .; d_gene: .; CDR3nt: TGTGCCAGCTCGACAACCGCCGGGACACATGGGGACATTCAGTACTTC; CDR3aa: CASSTTAGTHGDIQYF
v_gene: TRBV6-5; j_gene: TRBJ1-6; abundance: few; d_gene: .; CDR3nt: TGTGCCAGCAGTTACGGGGGCTCACCCCTCCACTTT; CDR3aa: CASSYGGSPLHF
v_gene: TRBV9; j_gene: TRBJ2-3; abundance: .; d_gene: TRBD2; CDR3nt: TGTGCCAGCAGCGTAGGACCTGGACTAGCGGGAGGAGGTGGAGATACGCAGTATTTT; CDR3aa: CASSVGPGLAGGGGDTQYF
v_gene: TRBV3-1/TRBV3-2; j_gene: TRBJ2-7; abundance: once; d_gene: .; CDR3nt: TGTGCCAGCAGCCAAGACCAGGGAAACGAGCAGTACTTC; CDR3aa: CASSQDQGNEQYF
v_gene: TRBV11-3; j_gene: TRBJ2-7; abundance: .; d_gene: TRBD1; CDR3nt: TGTGCCAGCGGACAGGGGTACGAGCAGTACTTC; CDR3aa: CASGQGYEQYF
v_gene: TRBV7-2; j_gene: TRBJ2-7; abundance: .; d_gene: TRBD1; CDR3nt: TGTGCCAGCAGCTTAGCACAGGGGGCGGGGTACGAGCAGTACTTC; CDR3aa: CASSLAQGAGYEQYF
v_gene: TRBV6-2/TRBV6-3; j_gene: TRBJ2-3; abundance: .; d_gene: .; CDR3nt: TGTGCCAGCAGTTACGAGGTCAGGGCCACAGATACGCAGTATTTT; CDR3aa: CASSYEVRATDTQYF
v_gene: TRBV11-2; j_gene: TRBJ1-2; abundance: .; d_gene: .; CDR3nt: TGTGCCAGCAGCTCCCGGGACACCGCTAACTATGGCTACACCTTC; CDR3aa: CASSSRDTANYGYTF
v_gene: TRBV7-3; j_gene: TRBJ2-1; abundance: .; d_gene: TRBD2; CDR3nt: TGTGCCAGCAGTTTGGGACTAGCGGGAGCATTCAATGAGCAGTTCTTC; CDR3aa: CASSLGLAGAFNEQFF
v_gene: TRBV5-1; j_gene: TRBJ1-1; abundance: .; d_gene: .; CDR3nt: TGCGCCAGTAACCTTGGGCGTCTGAACACTGAAGCTTTCTTT; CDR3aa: CASNLGRLNTEAFF
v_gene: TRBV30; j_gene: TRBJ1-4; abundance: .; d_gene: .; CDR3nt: TGTGCCTGGAGTCTGCGACCAGGGGAAAAACTGTTTTTT; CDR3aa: CAWSLRPGEKLFF
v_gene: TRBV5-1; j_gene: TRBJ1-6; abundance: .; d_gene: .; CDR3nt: TGCGCCAGCAGCTTGGAACCGACAGCTGGTCCCCTCCACTTT; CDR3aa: CASSLEPTAGPLHF
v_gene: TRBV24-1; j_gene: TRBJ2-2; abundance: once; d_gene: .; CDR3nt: TGTGCCACCAGTGATTTCGGTGGGCGCGCCACCGGGGAGCTGTTTTTT; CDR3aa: CATSDFGGRATGELFF
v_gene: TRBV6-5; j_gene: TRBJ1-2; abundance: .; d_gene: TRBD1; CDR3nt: TGTGCCAGCAGGATCAGGGGGAATGGCTACACCTTC; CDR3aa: CASRIRGNGYTF
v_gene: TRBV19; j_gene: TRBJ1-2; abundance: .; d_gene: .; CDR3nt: TGTGCCAGTAGTATCCGGGGGAGCGGTGGCTACACCTTC; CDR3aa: CASSIRGSGGYTF
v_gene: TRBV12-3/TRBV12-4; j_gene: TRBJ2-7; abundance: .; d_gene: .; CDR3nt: TGTGCCAGCAGTTTTAACGAGCAGTACTTC; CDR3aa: CASSFNEQYF
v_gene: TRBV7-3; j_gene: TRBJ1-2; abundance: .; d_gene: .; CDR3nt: TGTGCCAGCAGCTTAACCGGGACATCGAGGGTTGGGCATTCGGGGGGCTACACCTTC; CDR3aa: CASSLTGTSRVGHSGGYTF
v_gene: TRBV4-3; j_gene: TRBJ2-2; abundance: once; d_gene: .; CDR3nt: TGCGCCAGCAGCCAAACGGGCCAGCCGGGGGCCGGGGAGCTGTTTTTT; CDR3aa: CASSQTGQPGAGELFF
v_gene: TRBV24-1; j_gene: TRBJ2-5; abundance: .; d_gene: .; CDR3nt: TGTGCCACCAGTGATTCAAAGGACACCACCCCAGAGACCCAGTACTTC; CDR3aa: CATSDSKDTTPETQYF
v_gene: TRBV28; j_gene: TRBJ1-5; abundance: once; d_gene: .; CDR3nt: TGTGCCAGCAGTTCCGGGTCAAACTGGCCCCAGCATTTT; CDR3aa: CASSSGSNWPQHF
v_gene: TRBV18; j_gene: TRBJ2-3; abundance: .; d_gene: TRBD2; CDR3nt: TGTGCCAGCTCACCCAACATACGGACTAGCGGGAGTCGAACAGATACGCAGTATTTT; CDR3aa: CASSPNIRTSGSRTDTQYF
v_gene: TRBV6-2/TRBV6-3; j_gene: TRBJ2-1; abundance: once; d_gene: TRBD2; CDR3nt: TGTGCCAGCAGCTTTTCGGGAGGAAACAATGAGCAGTTCTTC; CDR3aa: CASSFSGGNNEQFF
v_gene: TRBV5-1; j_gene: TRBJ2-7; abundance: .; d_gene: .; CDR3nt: TGCGCCAGCAGCTTGTATCCCTTCGGCCTTATCTTAGAGAGGAGCTCCTACGAGCAGTACTTC; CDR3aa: CASSLYPFGLILERSSYEQYF
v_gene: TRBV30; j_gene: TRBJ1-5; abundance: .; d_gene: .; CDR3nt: TGTGCCTGGAGTGTAAACGGCGGTTACTATAGCAATCAGCCCCAGCATTTT; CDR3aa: CAWSVNGGYYSNQPQHF
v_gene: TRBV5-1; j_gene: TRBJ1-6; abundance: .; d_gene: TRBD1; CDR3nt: TGCGCCAGCAGCATCCTCAGGGGGCTCGGTTCACCCCTCCACTTT; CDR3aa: CASSILRGLGSPLHF
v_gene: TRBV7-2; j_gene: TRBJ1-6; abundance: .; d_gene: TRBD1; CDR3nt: TGTGCCAGCAGCTTCGGGACAGTAGATTCACCCCTCCACTTT; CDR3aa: CASSFGTVDSPLHF
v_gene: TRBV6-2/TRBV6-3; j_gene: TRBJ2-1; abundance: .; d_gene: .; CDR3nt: TGTGCCAGCGGCCCCTCTACCCTGCGGCAGTTCTTC; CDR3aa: CASGPSTLRQFF
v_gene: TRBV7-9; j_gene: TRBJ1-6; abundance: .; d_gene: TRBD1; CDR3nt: TGTGCCAGCAGCCCGGACAGGGGAGCGTCTTCACCCCTCCACTTT; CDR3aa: CASSPDRGASSPLHF
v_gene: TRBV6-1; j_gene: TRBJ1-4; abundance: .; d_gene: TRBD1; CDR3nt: TGTGCCAGCAGTGAGTGGACAGGGGCTAATATTGCAACTAATGAAAAACTGTTTTTT; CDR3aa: CASSEWTGANIATNEKLFF
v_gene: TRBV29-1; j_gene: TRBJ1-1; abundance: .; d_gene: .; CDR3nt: TGCAGCGTTGTAAGGGGTCCTGAAGCTTTCTTT; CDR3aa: CSVVRGPEAFF
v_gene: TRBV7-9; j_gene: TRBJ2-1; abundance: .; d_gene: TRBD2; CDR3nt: TGTGCCAGCACCCACAACCTTAGGGGACTAGCGGGCAAGAGCTCCTACAATGAGCAGTTCTTC; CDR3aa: CASTHNLRGLAGKSSYNEQFF
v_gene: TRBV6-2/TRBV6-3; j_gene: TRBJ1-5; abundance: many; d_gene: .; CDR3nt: TGTGCCAGCAGTTACGAGCAGGGCAATCAGCCCCAGCATTTT; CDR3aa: CASSYEQGNQPQHF
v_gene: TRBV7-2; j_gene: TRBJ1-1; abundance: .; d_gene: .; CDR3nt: TGTGCCAGCAGCTTGGGGGGGGCTAACACTGAAGCTTTCTTT; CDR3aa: CASSLGGANTEAFF
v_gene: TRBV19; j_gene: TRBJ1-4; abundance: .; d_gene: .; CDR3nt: TGTGCCAGTAGTATAGACCGGGGGGGTGGCGAAAAACTGTTTTTT; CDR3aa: CASSIDRGGGEKLFF
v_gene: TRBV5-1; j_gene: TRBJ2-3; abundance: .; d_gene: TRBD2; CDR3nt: TGCGCCAGCAGCTTGGAGCGTAGCGGGACAGATACGCAGTATTTT; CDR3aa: CASSLERSGTDTQYF
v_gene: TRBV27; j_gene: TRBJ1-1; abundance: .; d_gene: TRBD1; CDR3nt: TGTGCCAGCAGGGGGACAGCTAGGAACACTGAAGCTTTCTTT; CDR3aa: CASRGTARNTEAFF
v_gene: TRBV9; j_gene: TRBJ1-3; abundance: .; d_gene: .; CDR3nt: TGTGCCAGCAGCCGCACAACGGGAGTTTCTGGAAACACCATATATTTT; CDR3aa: CASSRTTGVSGNTIYF
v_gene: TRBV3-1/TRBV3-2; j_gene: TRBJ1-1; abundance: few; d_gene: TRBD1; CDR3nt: TGTGCCAGCAGCCCGCGAATAAACAGGGGATTGAACACTGAAGCTTTCTTT; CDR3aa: CASSPRINRGLNTEAFF